These 11 T cell receptor beta chains came from one sample sequenced in a study of blood T cells in healthy people across ages. The second PCR ran roughly 6 to 12 cycles with a sample-barcoded 5' primer and J-beta primers. One entry per CDR3 protein results from TCRdb running MiXCR on the 5' RACE reads. The sample carries 1.5 million to 2 million distinct CDR3 sequences, 28% recorded once. Sequences were obtained from blood. The receptors were gathered from a woman younger than 45 in good health.

This sequence joins TRBV11-2 and TRBJ2-2, with D perhaps TRBD1 (5 bases). Looked up from germline, CDR1 is SGHAT and CDR2 is FQNNGV. This CDR3 region has 17 residues. Trimming cost V 3 bases and J 0 bases, with 14 bases left between them. The CDR3 nucleotides read TGTGCCAGCAGCTTCGGGCCCAGGGTGACGAACACCGGGGAGCTGTTTTTT. Encoded protein: CASSFGPRVTNTGELFF.

In this sample, this clonotype turned up many times. J is TRBJ2-6 and V is TRBV3-1; a possible D gene is TRBD2 (5 bases). V was cut by 6 bases and J by 4 bases, with 13 bases left in between. This CDR3 has 15 amino acids. Germline V gives CDR1 LGHDT, CDR2 YNNKEL (reference sequence). CDR3 bases: TGTGCCAGCAGTCCCCGGGGTTCCGGGGCCAACGTCCTGACTTTC. This gives the protein CASSPRGSGANVLTF. Filled out from reference TRBV3-1 and TRBJ2-6, the complete variable domain reads DTAVSQTPKYLVTQMGNDKSIKCEQNLGHDTMYWYKQDSKKFLKIMFSYNNKELIINETVPNRFSPKSPDKAHLNLHINSLELGDSAVYFCASSPRGSGANVLTFGAGSRLTVL.

A note on this clonotype: A much larger clone differs from this one at a single base, so this may be a read error. The V call is TRBV9, the J call TRBJ2-4; maybe TRBD1 (6 bases). Trimming took off 5 bases at V and 1 base at J, with 13 bases between the two ends. The CDR3 extends over 15 amino acids. From germline, CDR1 is SGDLS and CDR2 YYNGEE. CDR3 in amino acids: CASSSGGGAKNIQYF. CDR3 DNA: TGTGCCAGCAGTAGTGGGGGCGGGGCCAAAAACATTCAGTACTTC.

In this sample, this clonotype turned up a few times. This sequence joins TRBV6-1 and TRBJ1-6; D gene ambiguous. CDR3 length equals 12 residues. Trimming removed 5 bases from V and 7 bases from J, with 6 bases in between. The germline V gene has CDR1 MNHNS and CDR2 SASEGT. The DNA for the CDR3 is TGTGCCAGCAGTAACCGAAATTCACCCCTCCACTTT. Protein sequence: CASSNRNSPLHF.

The V call is TRBV2, the J call TRBJ1-5; the D gene is possibly TRBD1 (5 bases). The germline V gene encodes CDR1 SNHLY and CDR2 FYNNEI. CDR3 length: 14 amino acids. The V end was cut by 6 bases, the J end by 9 bases, with 18 bases between. The CDR3 coding sequence is TGTGCCAGCAGCAAAGACGGGGCCTCTTGGCCCCAGCATTTT. Residues: CASSKDGASWPQHF.

This clonotype was seen a single time. One end of the junction is discordant with germline, which a read error may explain. The V gene is TRBV20-1, the J gene TRBJ2-2; perhaps D is TRBD1 or TRBD2 (5 bases each). Germline CDR1 reads DFQATT; CDR2 reads SNEGSKA (reference sequence). The length of the CDR3 is 15 residues. The CDR3 DNA follows: TGCAGTGCCCCGGTCTCCGGCCAGGGCTCCGGGGAGCGGTTTTTT. It is translated as CSAPVSGQGSGERFF.

The chain employs TRBV20-1 and TRBJ1-6; D unclear. The CDR3 is made up of 12 amino acids. The germline V and J ends were trimmed by 0 bases and 9 bases, with 6 bases remaining between them. CDR1 and CDR2 (germline): DFQATT, SNEGSKA (reference sequence). The CDR3 reads CSARDEGSPLHF. CDR3 nucleotide sequence: TGCAGTGCTAGAGATGAAGGTTCACCCCTCCACTTT.

Regarding this clonotype: This may stem from a read error, because a much larger clone lies one nucleotide away. The CDR3 loop reads CANSFTGTGGHEQYF. Written as DNA, the CDR3 is TGTGCCAACAGCTTCACCGGGACAGGGGGCCACGAGCAGTACTTC. V gene TRBV7-2 combines with J gene TRBJ2-7, with 12 bases aligning to TRBD1. CDR3 length: 15 residues. Germline assignment: CDR1 SGHTA and CDR2 FQGNSA.

The CDR3 region is CAIRDLPQGENTGELFF. The CDR3 DNA sequence: TGTGCCATCAGGGACCTCCCCCAGGGGGAAAACACCGGGGAGCTGTTTTTT. The chain uses TRBV10-3 and TRBJ2-2; 7 bases line up with TRBD1. With 6 bases clipped from V and 2 bases from J, the junction kept 12 bases outside the gene matches. Germline CDR1 and CDR2: ENHRY and SYGVKD. The CDR3 loop spans 17 amino acids.

The chain is built from TRBV7-2 and TRBJ2-1; D may match TRBD1 or TRBD2 (7 bases each). The CDR3 covers 16 residues. The germline CDR1 and CDR2 sequences are SGHTA and FQGNSA. The ends were cut back, 5 bases at V and 7 bases at J, with 21 bases in the middle. The CDR3 region has the DNA TGTGCCAGCAGCCCATCCAGGGGGAGGGCACGAAATGAGCAGTTCTTC. Residues: CASSPSRGRARNEQFF.

This clonotype was counted only a few times. The V gene is TRBV9, the J gene TRBJ2-3; D not resolved. Trimming removed 0 bases from V and 4 bases from J, with 3 bases in between. In germline, CDR1 is SGDLS, CDR2 YYNGEE. This CDR3 contains 12 residues. The CDR3 DNA is TGTGCCAGCAGCGTAGAGCCAGATACGCAGTATTTT. As protein: CASSVEPDTQYF.